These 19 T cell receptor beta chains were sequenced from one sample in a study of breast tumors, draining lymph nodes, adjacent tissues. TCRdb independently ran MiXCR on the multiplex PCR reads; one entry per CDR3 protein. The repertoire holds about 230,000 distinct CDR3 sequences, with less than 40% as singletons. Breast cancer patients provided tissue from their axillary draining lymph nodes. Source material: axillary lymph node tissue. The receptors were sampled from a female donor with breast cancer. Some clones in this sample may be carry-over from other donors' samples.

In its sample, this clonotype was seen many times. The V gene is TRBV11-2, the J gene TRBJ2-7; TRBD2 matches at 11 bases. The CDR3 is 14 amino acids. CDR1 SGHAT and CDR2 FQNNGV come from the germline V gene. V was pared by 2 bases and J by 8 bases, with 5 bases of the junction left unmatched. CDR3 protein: CASSLRLAGTKQYF. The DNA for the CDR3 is TGTGCCAGCAGCTTAAGACTAGCGGGAACCAAGCAGTACTTC.

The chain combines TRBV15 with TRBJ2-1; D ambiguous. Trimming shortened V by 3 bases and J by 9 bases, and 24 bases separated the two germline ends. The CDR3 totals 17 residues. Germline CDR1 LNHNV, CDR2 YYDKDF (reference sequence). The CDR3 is CATSSLIGRAAGSEQFF. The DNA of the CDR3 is TGTGCCACCAGCAGCTTGATAGGAAGGGCAGCTGGTAGTGAGCAGTTCTTC.

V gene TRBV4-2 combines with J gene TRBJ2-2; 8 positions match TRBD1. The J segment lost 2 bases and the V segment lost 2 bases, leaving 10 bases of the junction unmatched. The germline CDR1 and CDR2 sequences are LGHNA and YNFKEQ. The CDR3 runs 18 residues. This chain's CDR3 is CASSQRTGNSGNTGELFF. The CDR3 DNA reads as TGTGCCAGCAGCCAACGGACAGGGAACTCTGGAAACACCGGGGAGCTGTTTTTT.

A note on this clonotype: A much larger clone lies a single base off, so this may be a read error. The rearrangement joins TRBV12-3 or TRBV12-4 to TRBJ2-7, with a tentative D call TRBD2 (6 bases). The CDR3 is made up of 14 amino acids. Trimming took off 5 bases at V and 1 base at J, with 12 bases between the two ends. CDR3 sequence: CASSHQTRSYEQYF. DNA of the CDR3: TGTGCCAGCAGTCACCAGACTAGGTCCTACGAGCAGTACTTC.

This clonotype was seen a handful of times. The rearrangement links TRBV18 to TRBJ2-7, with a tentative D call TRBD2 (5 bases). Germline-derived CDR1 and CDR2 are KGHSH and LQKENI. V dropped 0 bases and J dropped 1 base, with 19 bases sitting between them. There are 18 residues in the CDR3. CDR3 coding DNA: TGTGCCAGCTCACCACCGGAACCGCTCCGGGAACGATCCTACGAGCAGTACTTC. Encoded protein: CASSPPEPLRERSYEQYF.

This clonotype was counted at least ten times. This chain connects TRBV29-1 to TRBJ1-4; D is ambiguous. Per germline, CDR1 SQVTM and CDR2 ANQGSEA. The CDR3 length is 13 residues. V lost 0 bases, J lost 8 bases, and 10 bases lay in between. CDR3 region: CSVEEQPREKLFF. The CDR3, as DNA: TGCAGCGTTGAAGAACAGCCTAGGGAAAAACTGTTTTTT.

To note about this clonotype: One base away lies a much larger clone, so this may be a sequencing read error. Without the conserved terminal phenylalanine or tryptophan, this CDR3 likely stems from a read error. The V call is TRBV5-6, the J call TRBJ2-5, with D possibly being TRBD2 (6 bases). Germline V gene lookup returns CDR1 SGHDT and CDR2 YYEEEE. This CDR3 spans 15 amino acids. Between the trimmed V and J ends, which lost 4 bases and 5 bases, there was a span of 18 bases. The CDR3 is CASSGPGAGSETQYS. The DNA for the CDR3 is TGTGCCAGCAGCGGTCCGGGAGCGGGCTCGGAGACCCAGTACTCC.

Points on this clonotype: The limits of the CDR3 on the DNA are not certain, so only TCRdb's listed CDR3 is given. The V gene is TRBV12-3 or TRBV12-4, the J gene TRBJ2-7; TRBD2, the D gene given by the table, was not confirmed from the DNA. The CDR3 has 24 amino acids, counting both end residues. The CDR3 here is CASGFGDSALYLCASSLVGNEQYF.

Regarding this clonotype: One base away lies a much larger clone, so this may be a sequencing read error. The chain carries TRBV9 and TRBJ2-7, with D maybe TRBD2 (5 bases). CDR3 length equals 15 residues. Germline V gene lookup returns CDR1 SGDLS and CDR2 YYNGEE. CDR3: CASGADSGLRYGQYF. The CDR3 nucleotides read TGTGCCAGCGGCGCGGACTCCGGGCTCCGCTACGGGCAGTACTTC.

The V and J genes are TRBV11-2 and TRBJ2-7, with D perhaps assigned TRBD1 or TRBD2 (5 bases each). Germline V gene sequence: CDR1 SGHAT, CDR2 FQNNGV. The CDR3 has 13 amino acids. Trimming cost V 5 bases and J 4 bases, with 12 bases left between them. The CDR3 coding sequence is TGTGCCAGCAGCAAAGAGGGGCGATACGAGCAGTACTTC. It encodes CASSKEGRYEQYF.

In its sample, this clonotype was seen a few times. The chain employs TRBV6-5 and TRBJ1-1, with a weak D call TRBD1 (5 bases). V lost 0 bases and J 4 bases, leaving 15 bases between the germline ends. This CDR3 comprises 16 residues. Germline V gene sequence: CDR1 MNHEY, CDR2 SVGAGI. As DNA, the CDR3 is TGTGCCAGCAGTTACTCGGTATCCAGGGTCGGCACTGAAGCTTTCTTT. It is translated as CASSYSVSRVGTEAFF.

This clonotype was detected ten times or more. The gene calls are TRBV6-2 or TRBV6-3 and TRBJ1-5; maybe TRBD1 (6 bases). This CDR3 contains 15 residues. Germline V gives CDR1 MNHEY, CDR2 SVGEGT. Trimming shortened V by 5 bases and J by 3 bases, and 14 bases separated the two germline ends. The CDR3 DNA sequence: TGTGCCAGCAGTGCTACAGGGCAGGCCAATCAGCCCCAGCATTTT. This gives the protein CASSATGQANQPQHF.

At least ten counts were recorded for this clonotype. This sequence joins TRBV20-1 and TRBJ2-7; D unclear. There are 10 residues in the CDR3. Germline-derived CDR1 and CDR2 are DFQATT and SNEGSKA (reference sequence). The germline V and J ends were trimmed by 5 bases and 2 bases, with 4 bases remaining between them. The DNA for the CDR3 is TGCAGTGCTGGTGCCTACGAGCAGTACTTC. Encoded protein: CSAGAYEQYF.

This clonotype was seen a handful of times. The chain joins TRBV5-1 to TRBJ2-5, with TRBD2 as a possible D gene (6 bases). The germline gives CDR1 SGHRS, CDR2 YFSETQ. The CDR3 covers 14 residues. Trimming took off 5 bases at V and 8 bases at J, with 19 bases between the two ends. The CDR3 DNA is TGCGCCAGCAGGCTCTGGCCTGGGGAGGACACCCAGTACTTC. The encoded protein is CASRLWPGEDTQYF.

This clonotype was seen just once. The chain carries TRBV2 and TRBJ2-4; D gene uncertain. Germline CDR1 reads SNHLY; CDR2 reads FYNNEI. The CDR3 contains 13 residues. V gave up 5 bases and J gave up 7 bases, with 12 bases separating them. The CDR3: CASSSGPVNIQYF. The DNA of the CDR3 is TGTGCCAGCAGTTCCGGACCGGTGAACATTCAGTACTTC. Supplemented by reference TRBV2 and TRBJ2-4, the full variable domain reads EPEVTQTPSHQVTQMGQEVILRCVPISNHLYFYWYRQILGQKVEFLVSFYNNEISEKSEIFDDQFSVERPDGSNFTLKIRSTKLEDSAMYFCASSSGPVNIQYFGAGTRLSVL.

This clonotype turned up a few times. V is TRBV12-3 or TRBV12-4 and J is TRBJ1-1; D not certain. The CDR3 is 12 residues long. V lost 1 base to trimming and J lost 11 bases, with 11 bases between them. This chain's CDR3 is CASSLGAGMAFF. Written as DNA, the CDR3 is TGTGCCAGCAGTTTAGGGGCGGGGATGGCTTTCTTT.

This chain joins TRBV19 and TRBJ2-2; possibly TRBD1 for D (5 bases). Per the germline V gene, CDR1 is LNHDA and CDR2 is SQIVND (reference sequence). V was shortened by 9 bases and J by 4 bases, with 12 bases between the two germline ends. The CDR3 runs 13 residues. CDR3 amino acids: CARTGQITGELFF. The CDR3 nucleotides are TGTGCCAGGACCGGACAAATCACCGGGGAGCTGTTTTTT.

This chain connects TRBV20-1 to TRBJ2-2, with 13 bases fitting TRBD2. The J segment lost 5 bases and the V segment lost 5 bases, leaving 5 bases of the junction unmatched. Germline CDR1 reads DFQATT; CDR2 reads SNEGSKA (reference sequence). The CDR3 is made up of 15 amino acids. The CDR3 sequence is CSARTSGRGTGELFF. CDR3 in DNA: TGCAGTGCTCGGACTAGCGGGAGAGGGACCGGGGAGCTGTTTTTT.

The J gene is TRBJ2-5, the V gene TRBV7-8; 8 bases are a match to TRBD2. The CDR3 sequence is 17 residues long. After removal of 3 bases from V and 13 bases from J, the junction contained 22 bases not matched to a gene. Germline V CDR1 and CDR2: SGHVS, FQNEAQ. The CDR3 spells CASSLEFSGILQEPRYF. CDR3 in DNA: TGTGCCAGCAGCTTGGAGTTTAGCGGGATCCTACAAGAGCCCCGGTACTTC.